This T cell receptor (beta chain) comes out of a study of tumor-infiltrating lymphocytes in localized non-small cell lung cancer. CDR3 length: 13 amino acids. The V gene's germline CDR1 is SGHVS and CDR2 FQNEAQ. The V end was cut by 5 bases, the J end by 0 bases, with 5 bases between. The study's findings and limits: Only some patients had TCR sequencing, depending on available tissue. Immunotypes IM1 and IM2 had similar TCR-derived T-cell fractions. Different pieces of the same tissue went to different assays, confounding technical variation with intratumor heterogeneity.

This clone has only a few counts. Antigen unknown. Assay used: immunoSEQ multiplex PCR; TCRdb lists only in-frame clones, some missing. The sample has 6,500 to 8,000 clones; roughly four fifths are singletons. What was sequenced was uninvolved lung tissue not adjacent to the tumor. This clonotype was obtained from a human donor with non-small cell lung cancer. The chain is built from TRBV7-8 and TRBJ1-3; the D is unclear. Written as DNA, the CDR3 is TGTGCCAGCAGCCACAACTCTGGAAACACCATATATTTT. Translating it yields CASSHNSGNTIYF.